This T cell receptor (beta chain) was observed in a study of T cells in Graves' hyperthyroidism and ophthalmopathy. Overall study: Before any treatment, at initial diagnosis, peripheral blood was collected.

The table lists this clonotype with many counts. Antigen specificity is unknown. The CDR3 consists of 18 residues. V gave up 0 bases and J gave up 4 bases; unmatched junction bases: 9. The germline CDR1 and CDR2 sequences are GTSNPN and SVGIG (reference sequence). Overall study results and limits: In blood, most of the thyroid clonotypes expanded above 0.001 were also present.

PBMCs stemmed from less than 13 ml fresh peripheral blood. Template material for amplifying TCR beta CDR3 regions consisted of RNA transcripts. With the HTBI primer set, the TCR CDR3 went through a first round of RT-PCR. TCRdb re-analysed the multiplex PCR reads in MiXCR, keeping a single row per CDR3 protein. The sample consists of roughly 240,000 distinct CDR3 sequences, around 25% of them appearing once. Material: blood. This TCR came from a woman in her 40s with Graves' ophthalmopathy. V usage is TRBV30 and J usage is TRBJ2-2; 12 bases fit TRBD2. CDR3 amino acids: CAWSVTSGRWSGTGELFF. The CDR3 DNA sequence: TGTGCCTGGAGTGTAACTAGCGGGAGGTGGTCGGGCACCGGGGAGCTGTTTTTT.